The rows below give T cell receptor beta chains drawn from one sample of a study of T cells in Graves' hyperthyroidism and ophthalmopathy. MiXCR, applied by TCRdb to the multiplex PCR reads, yields one record per CDR3 protein. The table records under 450,000 distinct CDR3 sequences, approximately 12% of them present only once. The material sequenced was blood. Every receptor here comes from a man under 40 with Graves' hyperthyroidism that later progressed to Graves' ophthalmopathy. Both conserved end residues are part of each CDR3. A D gene is named only where the DNA matches it firmly. Not all rows give a size; the values are once, few, many and, for expanded clones, a class.

D	V	J	size	DNA	CDR3
TRBD2	TRBV9	TRBJ2-7	NA	TGTGCCAGCAGCGTAGGATCGAGCGGGGGGGCTTGGGAGCAGTACTTC	CASSVGSSGGAWEQYF
NA	TRBV7-9	TRBJ2-7	many	TGTGCCAGCAGCTTAGGGGGGTACGACGAGCAGTACTTC	CASSLGGYDEQYF
NA	TRBV19	TRBJ1-5	NA	TGTGCCAGTACCCCTCAGGGGTCTTACCATCAGCCCCAGCATTTT	CASTPQGSYHQPQHF
NA	TRBV20-1	TRBJ1-1	many	TGCAGTGCCGCGGGGAGAATGAACACTGAAGCTTTCTTT	CSAAGRMNTEAFF
TRBD1	TRBV7-8	TRBJ2-3	many	TGTGCCAGCAGCTTACCAGGACAGGGTAGCCCCATCACAGATACGCAGTATTTT	CASSLPGQGSPITDTQYF
NA	TRBV5-1	TRBJ2-1	NA	TGCGCCAGCAGCTCCCCTAAGCGTCGCGAGCAGTTCTTC	CASSSPKRREQFF
NA	TRBV20-1	TRBJ2-3	NA	TGCAGTGATCGGGGTCGGGATACGCAGTATTTT	CSDRGRDTQYF
TRBD1	TRBV5-4	TRBJ1-4	NA	TGTGCCAGCAACCAGGGGGCAGGGGAAAAACTGTTTTTT	CASNQGAGEKLFF
NA	TRBV7-7	TRBJ2-7	many	TGTGCTAGCAGCGCAGATGGGTACGAGCAGTACTTC	CASSADGYEQYF
NA	TRBV6-1	TRBJ2-3	NA	TGTGCCAGCACCCTAATGGGGGCGGGAGATACGCAGTATTTT	CASTLMGAGDTQYF
NA	TRBV4-1	TRBJ2-3	NA	TGCGCCAGCAGCCAAGGTGACGCCTCCTTCACAGATACGCAGTATTTT	CASSQGDASFTDTQYF